The clone carrying this T cell receptor (beta chain) was recorded once. Its antigen is undetermined. PCR primers comprised 60 Vbeta and 13 Jbeta primers. Authors' processing steps: It was a later analysis that counted 83 million or so unique TCR beta chains, of which roughly 11 million were shared. Here immunoSEQ multiplex PCR was the method, and the copy in TCRdb shows in-frame clones only, minus some. The D gene and trimming were derived from the DNA, and the V and J assignments and clone size from that table. The data show 150,000 to 200,000 clones, roughly 79% seen once. The sample comes from a study of cytomegalovirus exposure and HLA in healthy donors. Study-level results: CMV serostatus was the only recorded immune exposure for donors. Researchers counted around 160 TCR beta chains as cytomegalovirus-associated. In an earlier analysis, most TCR beta V segments were productive about 87% or about 30% of the time.

The source material was PBMCs. The receptor was isolated from a man aged 50-60 years in good health and CMV-seropositive.

The CDR3, as DNA: TGTGCCATCTGGACCGGGGTAGCTAGTCAGCCCCAGCATTTT. Protein: CAIWTGVASQPQHF. The gene calls are TRBV10-3 and TRBJ1-5; D is ambiguous. Germline CDR1 is ENHRY and CDR2 is SYGVKD. Trimming removed 8 bases at V and 6 bases at J, with 17 bases between. The CDR3 contains 14 residues.